This T cell receptor beta chain was captured by sequencing in a study of blood T cell repertoires in COVID-19. In the study overall: Sites in the United States, Italy and Spain provided acute and convalescent COVID-19 samples.

Sequencing was performed with immunoSEQ multiplex PCR; in TCRdb, only in-frame clones are kept and a portion is missing. The table records 280,000 or so clones, approximately 83% of them present only once. This CDR3 contains 18 residues. J lost 0 bases, V lost 0 bases, and 5 bases had no gene match. The germline V gene encodes CDR1 LGHNA and CDR2 YSLEER. The genes are TRBV4-3 and TRBJ2-2; 9 nucleotides align to TRBD2. The source of this sequence is a woman aged 50 to 60 who had recovered from COVID-19. Material: peripheral blood. CDR3 amino acids: CASSQDASGVANTGELFF. In nucleotides, the CDR3 is TGCGCCAGCAGCCAAGATGCTAGCGGGGTCGCGAACACCGGGGAGCTGTTTTTT.